This T cell receptor beta chain was sequenced for a study of T cell responses to AZD1222 COVID-19 vaccine. Whole-study findings and limits: Spike-specific TCR depth and breadth grew after two AZD1222 doses. All repertoire sampling was performed exclusively after the peak T cell response. Only a handful of individuals given AZD1222 were seropositive at baseline. In a largely white British group with more females than males, clonal diversity was possibly underestimated.

In the case of this clone: What it binds is not known. Other DNA sequences in the sample encode the same CDR3.

Only in-frame clones appear in the TCRdb table, and some are missing; sequencing was by immunoSEQ multiplex PCR. The data contain 90,000 to 130,000 clones, less than 95% of them seen just once; the ten biggest clones take up approximately 8%. The CDR3 length is 13 residues. V lost 2 bases and J 5 bases, leaving 9 bases between the germline ends. Germline V gene lookup returns CDR1 LNHDA and CDR2 SQIVND (reference sequence). The sequenced sample was peripheral blood, obtained on day 0 of AZD1222 vaccination. The rearrangement uses TRBV19 and TRBJ1-1; D is unclear. The clonotype comes from an adult in good health. The CDR3 DNA reads TGTGCCAGTAGTATATCCCTAGGGACTGAAGCTTTCTTT. It specifies CASSISLGTEAFF.